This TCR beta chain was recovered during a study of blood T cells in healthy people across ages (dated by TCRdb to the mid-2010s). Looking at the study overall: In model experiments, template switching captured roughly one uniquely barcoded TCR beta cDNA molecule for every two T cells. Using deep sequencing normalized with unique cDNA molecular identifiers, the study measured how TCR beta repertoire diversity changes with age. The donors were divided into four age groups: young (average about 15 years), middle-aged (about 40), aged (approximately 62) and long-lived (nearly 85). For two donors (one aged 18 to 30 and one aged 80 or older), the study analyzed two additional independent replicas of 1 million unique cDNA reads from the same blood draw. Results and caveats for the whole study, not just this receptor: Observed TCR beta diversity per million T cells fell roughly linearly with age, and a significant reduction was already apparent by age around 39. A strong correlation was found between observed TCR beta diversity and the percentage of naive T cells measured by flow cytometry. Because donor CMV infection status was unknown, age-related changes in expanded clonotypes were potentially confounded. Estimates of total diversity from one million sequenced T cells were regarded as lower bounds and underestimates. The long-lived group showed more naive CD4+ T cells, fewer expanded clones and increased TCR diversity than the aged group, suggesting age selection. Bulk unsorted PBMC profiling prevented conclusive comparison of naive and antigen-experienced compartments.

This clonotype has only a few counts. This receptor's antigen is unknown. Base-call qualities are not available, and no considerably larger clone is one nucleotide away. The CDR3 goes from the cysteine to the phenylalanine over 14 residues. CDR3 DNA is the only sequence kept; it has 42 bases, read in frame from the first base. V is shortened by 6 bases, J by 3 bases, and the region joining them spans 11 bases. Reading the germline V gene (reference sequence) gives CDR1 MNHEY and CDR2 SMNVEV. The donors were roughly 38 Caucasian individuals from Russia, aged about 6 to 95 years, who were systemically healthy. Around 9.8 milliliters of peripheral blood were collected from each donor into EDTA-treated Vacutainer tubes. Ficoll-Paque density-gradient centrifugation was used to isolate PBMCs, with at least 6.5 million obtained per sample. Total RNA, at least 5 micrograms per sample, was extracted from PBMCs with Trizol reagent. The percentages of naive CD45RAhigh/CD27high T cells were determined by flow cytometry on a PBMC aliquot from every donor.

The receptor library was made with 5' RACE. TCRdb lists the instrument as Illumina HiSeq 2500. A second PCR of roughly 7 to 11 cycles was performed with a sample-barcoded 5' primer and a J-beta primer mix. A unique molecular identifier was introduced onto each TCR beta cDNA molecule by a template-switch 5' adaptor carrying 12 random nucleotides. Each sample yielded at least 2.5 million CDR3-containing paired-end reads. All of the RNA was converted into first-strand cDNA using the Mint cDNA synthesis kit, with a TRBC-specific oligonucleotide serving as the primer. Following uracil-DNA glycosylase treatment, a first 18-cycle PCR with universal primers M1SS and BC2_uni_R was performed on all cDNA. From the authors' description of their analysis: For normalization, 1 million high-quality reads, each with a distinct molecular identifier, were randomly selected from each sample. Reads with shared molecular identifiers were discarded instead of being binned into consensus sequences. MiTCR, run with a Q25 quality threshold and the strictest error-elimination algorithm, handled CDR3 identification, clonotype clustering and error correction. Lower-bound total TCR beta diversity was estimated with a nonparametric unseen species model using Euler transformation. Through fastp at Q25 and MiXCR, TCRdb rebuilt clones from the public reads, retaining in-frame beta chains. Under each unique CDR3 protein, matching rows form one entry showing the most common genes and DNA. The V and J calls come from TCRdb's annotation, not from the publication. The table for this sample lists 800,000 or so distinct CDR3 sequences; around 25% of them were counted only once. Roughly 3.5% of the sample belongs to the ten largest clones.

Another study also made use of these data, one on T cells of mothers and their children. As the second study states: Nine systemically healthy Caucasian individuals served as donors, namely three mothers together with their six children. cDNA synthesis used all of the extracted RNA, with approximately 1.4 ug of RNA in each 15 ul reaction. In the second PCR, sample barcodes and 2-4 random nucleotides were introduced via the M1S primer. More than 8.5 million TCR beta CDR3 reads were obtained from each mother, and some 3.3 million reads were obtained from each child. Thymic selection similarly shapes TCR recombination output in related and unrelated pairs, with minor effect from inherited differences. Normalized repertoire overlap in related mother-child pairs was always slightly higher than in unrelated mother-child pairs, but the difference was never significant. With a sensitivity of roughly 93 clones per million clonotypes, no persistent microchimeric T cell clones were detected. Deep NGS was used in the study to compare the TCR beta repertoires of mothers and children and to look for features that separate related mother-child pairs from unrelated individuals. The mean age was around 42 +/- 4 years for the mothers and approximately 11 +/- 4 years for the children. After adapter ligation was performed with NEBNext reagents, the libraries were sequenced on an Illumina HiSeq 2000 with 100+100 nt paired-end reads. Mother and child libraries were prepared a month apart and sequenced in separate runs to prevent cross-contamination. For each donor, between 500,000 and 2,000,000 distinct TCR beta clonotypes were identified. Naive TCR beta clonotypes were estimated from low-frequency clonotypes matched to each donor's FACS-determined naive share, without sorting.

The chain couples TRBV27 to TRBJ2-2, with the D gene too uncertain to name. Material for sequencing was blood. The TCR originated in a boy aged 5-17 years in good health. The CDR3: CASSHLDDTGELFF. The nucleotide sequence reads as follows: TGTGCCAGCAGCCACCTGGACGACACCGGGGAGCTGTTTTTT.